Sequencing of this TCR beta chain was carried out in a study of blood T cell repertoires in COVID-19. The data were produced by immunoSEQ multiplex PCR, yet TCRdb's version contains in-frame clones alone and is incomplete. The sample lists nearly 110,000 clones, over 80% occurring once. Per the germline V gene, CDR1 is GTSNPN and CDR2 is SVGIG (reference sequence). This CDR3 comprises 11 residues. The V end was cut by 0 bases, the J end by 9 bases, with 6 bases between. The sequence derives from a woman under 40 with acute or convalescent COVID-19. The chain employs TRBV30 and TRBJ2-1; D not certain. Sequenced: peripheral blood. The DNA for the CDR3 is TGTGCCTGGAGTGTCGTCAGTGAGCAGTTCTTC. Its translation: CAWSVVSEQFF.